This T cell receptor beta chain was profiled in a study of T cell responses to AZD1222 COVID-19 vaccine. The wider study: Analyses pooled second doses at about 4 or about 12 weeks. Study findings and constraints: Donors were largely white British and mainly female; clonal diversity was possibly underestimated. Elevations in Spike-specific TCR breadth and depth followed administration of two AZD1222 doses.

In germline, CDR1 is KGHSH, CDR2 LQKENI. The germline V and J ends were trimmed by 6 bases and 5 bases, with 16 bases remaining between them. This CDR3 region has 14 residues. Comments on this clone: Its antigen is undetermined.

The protocol was immunoSEQ multiplex PCR, while the TCRdb copy is restricted to in-frame clones and leaves out a portion. The data hold more than 95,000 clones, with roughly 88% observed a single time. This clonotype was sampled from an adult in good health. The source was peripheral blood, collected on day 0 of AZD1222 vaccination. The V gene is TRBV18, the J gene TRBJ1-1; D remains unclear. CDR3 bases: TGTGCCAGCTCGGCGGGTATATTGATGACTGAAGCTTTCTTT. This codes for CASSAGILMTEAFF.